This T cell receptor beta chain was retrieved from a study of blood T cell repertoires in COVID-19. This table comes from immunoSEQ multiplex PCR, and its TCRdb copy is limited to in-frame clones, with some not included. The profile covers about 130,000 clones, with 80% to 95% appearing a single time and around 2% taken by the ten largest. The CDR3 extends over 15 amino acids. From germline, CDR1 is LNHDA and CDR2 SQIVND (reference sequence). V was cut by 3 bases and J by 0 bases, with 9 bases left in between. Specimen: peripheral blood. This TCR came from a man aged 50-59 years with COVID-19, enrolled during active disease. This chain links TRBV19 with TRBJ2-4, with D maybe TRBD2 (5 bases). Here the CDR3 DNA reads TGTGCCAGTAGTATGGACGGACTAGCCAAAAACATTCAGTACTTC. Translation gives CASSMDGLAKNIQYF.